This T cell receptor (beta chain) was obtained from a study of cytomegalovirus exposure and HLA in healthy donors. Worth noting for this clone: The antigen remains unidentified.

Study results and limitations: Earlier analysis looked at TCR beta V segments, and most were productive about 87% or about 30% of the time.

Primers for the PCR totalled 60 Vbeta and 13 Jbeta. Profiling relied on immunoSEQ multiplex PCR, and the TCRdb table lists in-frame clones only, not all of them. Seen here are about 82,000 clones, roughly 70% observed once, and the top ten hold around 24%. From germline, CDR1 is MNHNY and CDR2 SVGAGI (reference sequence). Trimming shortened V by 1 base and J by 4 bases, and 11 bases separated the two germline ends. CDR3 length: 14 residues. The sample taken for sequencing was PBMCs. The rearrangement links TRBV6-6 to TRBJ2-7; tentatively, D is TRBD2 (5 bases). This receptor was identified in a man aged 30 to 45 in good health and CMV-seropositive. CDR3 residues: CASSYYSRGYEQYF. CDR3 sequence (DNA): TGTGCCAGCAGTTACTACAGTCGAGGGTACGAGCAGTACTTC.